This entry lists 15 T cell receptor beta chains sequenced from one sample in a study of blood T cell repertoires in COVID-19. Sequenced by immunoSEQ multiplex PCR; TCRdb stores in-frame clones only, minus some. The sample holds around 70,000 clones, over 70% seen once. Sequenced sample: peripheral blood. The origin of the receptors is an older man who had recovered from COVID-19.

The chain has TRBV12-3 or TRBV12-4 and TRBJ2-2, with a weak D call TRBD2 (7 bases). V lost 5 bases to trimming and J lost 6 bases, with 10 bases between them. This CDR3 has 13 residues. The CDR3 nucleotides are TGTGCCAGCAGTGGGGGGGGCTCCGGGGAGCTGTTTTTT. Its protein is CASSGGGSGELFF.

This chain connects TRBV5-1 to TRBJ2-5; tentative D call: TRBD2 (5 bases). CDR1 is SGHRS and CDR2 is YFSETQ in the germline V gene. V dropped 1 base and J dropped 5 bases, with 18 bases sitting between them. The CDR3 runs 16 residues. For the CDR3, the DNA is TGCGCCAGCAGCTTGACGGCTAGCCTAAAAAGGGAGACCCAGTACTTC. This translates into CASSLTASLKRETQYF.

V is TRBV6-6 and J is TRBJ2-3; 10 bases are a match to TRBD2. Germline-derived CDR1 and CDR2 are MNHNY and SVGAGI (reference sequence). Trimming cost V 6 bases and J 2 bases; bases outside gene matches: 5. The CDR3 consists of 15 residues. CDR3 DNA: TGTGCCAGCAGGTATAGCGGGGGGACCACAGATACGCAGTATTTT. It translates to CASRYSGGTTDTQYF.

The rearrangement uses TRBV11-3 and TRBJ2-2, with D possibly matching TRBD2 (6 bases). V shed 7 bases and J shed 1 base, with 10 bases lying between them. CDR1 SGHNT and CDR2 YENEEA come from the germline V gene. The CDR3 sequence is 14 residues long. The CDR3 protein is CASTGRGNTGELFF. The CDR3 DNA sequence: TGTGCCAGCACCGGGCGGGGGAACACCGGGGAGCTGTTTTTT.

The CDR3 nucleotides read TGTGCCAGCAGCTTAAATAGCGGGGGTGCGAGCTCCTACGAGCAGTACTTC. Protein sequence: CASSLNSGGASSYEQYF. The chain has TRBV7-8 and TRBJ2-7; 9 nucleotides agree with TRBD2. Unmatched junction bases numbered 8, after V lost 2 bases and J lost 0 bases. CDR1 and CDR2 from the germline V gene are SGHVS and FQNEAQ. CDR3 size: 17 residues.

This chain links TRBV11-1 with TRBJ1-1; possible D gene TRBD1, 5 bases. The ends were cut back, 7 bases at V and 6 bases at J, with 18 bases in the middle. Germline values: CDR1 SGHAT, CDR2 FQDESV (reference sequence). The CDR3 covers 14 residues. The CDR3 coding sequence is TGTGCCAGCATAGACAGCCTCATCGCGGCTGAAGCTTTCTTT. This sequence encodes CASIDSLIAAEAFF.

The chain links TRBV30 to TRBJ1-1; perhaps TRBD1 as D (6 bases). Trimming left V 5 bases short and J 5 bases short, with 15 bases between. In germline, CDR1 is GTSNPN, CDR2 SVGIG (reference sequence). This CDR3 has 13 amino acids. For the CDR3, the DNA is TGTGCCTGGGGTCGGGGGGCAGGGACTGAAGCTTTCTTT. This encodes CAWGRGAGTEAFF.

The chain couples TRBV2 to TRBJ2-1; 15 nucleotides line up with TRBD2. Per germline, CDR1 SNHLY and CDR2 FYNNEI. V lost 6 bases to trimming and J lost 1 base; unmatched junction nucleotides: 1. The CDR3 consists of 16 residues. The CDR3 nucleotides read TGTGCCAGCAGGGGACTAGCGGGGGGTTCCTACAATGAGCAGTTCTTC. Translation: CASRGLAGGSYNEQFF.

The CDR3 loop is CASSPAGDREQYF. CDR3 nucleotide sequence: TGTGCCAGCTCACCGGCAGGGGACCGCGAGCAGTACTTC. The J gene is TRBJ2-7, the V gene TRBV18; D possibly corresponds to TRBD1 (6 bases). Germline CDR1 reads KGHSH; CDR2 reads LQKENI. Trimming removed 3 bases at V and 6 bases at J, with 12 bases between. The CDR3 length is 13 residues.

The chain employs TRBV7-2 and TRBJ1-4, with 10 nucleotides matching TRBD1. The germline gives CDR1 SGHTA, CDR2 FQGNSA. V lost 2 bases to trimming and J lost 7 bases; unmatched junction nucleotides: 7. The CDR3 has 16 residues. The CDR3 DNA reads TGTGCCAGCAGCTTACGTCCCGGGACAGGGGTTGAAAAACTGTTTTTT. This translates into CASSLRPGTGVEKLFF.

This CDR3 reads CAISESRDSPPNQPQHF. The CDR3 coding sequence is TGTGCCATCAGTGAGTCTCGGGATTCGCCCCCAAATCAGCCCCAGCATTTT. The chain uses TRBV10-3 and TRBJ1-5; no reliable D call. Germline CDR1 reads ENHRY; CDR2 reads SYGVKD. V dropped 0 bases and J dropped 4 bases, with 16 bases sitting between them. This CDR3 spans 17 amino acids.

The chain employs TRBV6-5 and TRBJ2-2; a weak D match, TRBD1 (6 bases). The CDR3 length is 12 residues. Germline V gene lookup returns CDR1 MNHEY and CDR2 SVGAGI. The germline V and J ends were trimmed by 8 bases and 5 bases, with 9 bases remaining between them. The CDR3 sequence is CASEQGTGELFF. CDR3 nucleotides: TGTGCCAGCGAACAGGGAACCGGGGAGCTGTTTTTT.

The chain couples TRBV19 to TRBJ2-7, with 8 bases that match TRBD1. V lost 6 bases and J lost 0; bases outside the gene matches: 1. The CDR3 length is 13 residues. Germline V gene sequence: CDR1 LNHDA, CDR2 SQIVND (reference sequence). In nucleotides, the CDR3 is TGTGCCAGTAGAGGGACAGGCTCCTACGAGCAGTACTTC. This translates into CASRGTGSYEQYF.

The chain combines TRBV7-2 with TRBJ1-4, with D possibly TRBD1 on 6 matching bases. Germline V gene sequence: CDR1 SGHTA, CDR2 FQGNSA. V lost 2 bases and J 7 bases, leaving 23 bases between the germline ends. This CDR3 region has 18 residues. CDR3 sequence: CASSLYSLQQGGFEKLFF. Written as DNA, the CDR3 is TGTGCCAGCAGCTTATACTCACTTCAACAGGGCGGGTTTGAAAAACTGTTTTTT.

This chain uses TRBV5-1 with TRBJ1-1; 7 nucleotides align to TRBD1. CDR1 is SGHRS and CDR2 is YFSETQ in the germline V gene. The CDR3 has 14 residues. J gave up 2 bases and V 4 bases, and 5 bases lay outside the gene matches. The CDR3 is CASSGQDSNTEAFF. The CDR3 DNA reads TGCGCCAGCAGCGGACAGGACAGCAACACTGAAGCTTTCTTT.